A single sample is the source of the 5 T cell receptor beta chains below, sequenced in a study of naive and memory T cell subsets. An equimolar mix of two oligonucleotides served as the beta constant-region primer for TRBC1 and TRBC2. One entry per CDR3 protein, called by TCRdb with MiXCR from the UMI-ligation and nested PCR reads. The top ten clones hold 0.7% to 0.95% of a sample with roughly 91,000 distinct CDR3 sequences, around 13% of them seen once. Source material: central memory CD4+ T cells from blood. These receptors were obtained from a human donor in good health.

This clonotype was seen a handful of times. This rearrangement joins TRBV2 to TRBJ2-7; TRBD2 matches 8 bases. The V gene's germline CDR1 is SNHLY and CDR2 FYNNEI. Trimming removed 7 bases from V and 2 bases from J; junction bases left unmatched: 10. The CDR3 length is 15 residues. CDR3 loop: CASKRSGTRPYEQYF. In DNA form, the CDR3 reads TGTGCCAGCAAGAGATCCGGGACTAGACCCTACGAGCAGTACTTC.

The J gene is TRBJ1-1, the V gene TRBV7-2; D not resolved. The CDR3 has 14 residues. V gave up 5 bases and J gave up 1 base, with 11 bases separating them. Germline lookup yields CDR1 SGHTA and CDR2 FQGNSA. For the CDR3, the DNA is TGTGCCAGCAGCCAAAATTGGAGGAACACTGAAGCTTTCTTT. It codes for CASSQNWRNTEAFF.

In this sample, this clonotype turned up a few times. This chain links TRBV2 with TRBJ1-1; maybe TRBD1 (6 bases). The germline V gene encodes CDR1 SNHLY and CDR2 FYNNEI. CDR3 length: 15 amino acids. Trimming left V 5 bases short and J 4 bases short, with 17 bases between. The DNA of the CDR3 is TGTGCCAGCAGTCGCCTTGTGGGACACAGCACTGAAGCTTTCTTT. Amino acid sequence: CASSRLVGHSTEAFF. The full variable domain, with the rest looked up from reference TRBV2 and TRBJ1-1, is EPEVTQTPSHQVTQMGQEVILRCVPISNHLYFYWYRQILGQKVEFLVSFYNNEISEKSEIFDDQFSVERPDGSNFTLKIRSTKLEDSAMYFCASSRLVGHSTEAFFGQGTRLTVV.

A few counts support this clonotype. The chain is built from TRBV29-1 and TRBJ1-1; the D is unclear. V lost 4 bases and J lost 5, with 5 bases in between. This CDR3 spans 10 amino acids. Germline V gene data show CDR1 as SQVTM and CDR2 as ANQGSEA. This CDR3 is CSVVGTEAFF. The CDR3 bases are TGCAGCGTTGTAGGGACTGAAGCTTTCTTT.

This clonotype was seen only a few times. The chain combines TRBV6-2 or TRBV6-3 with TRBJ2-5; 12 bases align to TRBD2. The CDR3 sequence is 14 residues long. The junction had 4 bases not matched to a gene; V was cut back by 5 bases and J by 6 bases. Germline V gives CDR1 MNHEY, CDR2 SVGEGT. The CDR3 sequence is CASSPGLAGKTQYF. CDR3 nucleotides: TGTGCCAGCAGTCCGGGACTAGCGGGCAAGACCCAGTACTTC.